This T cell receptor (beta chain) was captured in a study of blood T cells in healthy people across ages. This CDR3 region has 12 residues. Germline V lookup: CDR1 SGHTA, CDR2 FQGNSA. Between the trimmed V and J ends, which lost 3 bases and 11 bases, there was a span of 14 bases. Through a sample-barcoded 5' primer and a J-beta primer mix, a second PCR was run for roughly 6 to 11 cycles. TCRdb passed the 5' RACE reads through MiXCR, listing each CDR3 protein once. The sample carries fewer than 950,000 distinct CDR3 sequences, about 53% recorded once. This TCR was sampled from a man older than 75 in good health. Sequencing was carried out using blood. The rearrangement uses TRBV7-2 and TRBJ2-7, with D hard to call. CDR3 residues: CASSFLVGPEYF. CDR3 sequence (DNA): TGTGCCAGCAGCTTTCTTGTAGGCCCGGAGTACTTC.